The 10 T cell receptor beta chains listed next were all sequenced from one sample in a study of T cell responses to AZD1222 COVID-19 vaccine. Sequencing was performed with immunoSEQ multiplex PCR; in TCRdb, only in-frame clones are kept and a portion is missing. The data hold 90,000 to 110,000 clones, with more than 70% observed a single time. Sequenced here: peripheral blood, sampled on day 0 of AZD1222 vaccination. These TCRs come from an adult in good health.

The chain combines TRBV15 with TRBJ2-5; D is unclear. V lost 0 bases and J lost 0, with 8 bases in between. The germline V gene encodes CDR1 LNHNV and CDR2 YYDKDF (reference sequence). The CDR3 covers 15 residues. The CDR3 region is CATSRDQGYQETQYF. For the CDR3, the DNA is TGTGCCACCAGCAGAGATCAAGGGTACCAAGAGACCCAGTACTTC.

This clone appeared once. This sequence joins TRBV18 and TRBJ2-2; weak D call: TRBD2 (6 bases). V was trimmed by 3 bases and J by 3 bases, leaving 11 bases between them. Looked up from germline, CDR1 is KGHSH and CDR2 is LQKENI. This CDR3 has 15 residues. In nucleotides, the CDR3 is TGTGCCAGCTCACCGGGACTCCTTCACACCGGGGAGCTGTTTTTT. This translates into CASSPGLLHTGELFF.

The CDR3 nucleotides read TGTGCCAGCAGCGTAGGGGCAGTTACAGATACGCAGTATTTT. The encoded protein is CASSVGAVTDTQYF. The rearrangement joins TRBV9 to TRBJ2-3, with D hard to call. The CDR3 is 14 amino acids. CDR1 and CDR2 from the germline V gene are SGDLS and YYNGEE. Trimming removed 0 bases from V and 3 bases from J, with 8 bases in between.

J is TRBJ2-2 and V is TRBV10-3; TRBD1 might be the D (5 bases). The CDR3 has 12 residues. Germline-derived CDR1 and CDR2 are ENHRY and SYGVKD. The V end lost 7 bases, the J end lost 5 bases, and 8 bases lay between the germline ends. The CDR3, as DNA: TGTGCCATCACTACAGGAACCGGGGAGCTGTTTTTT. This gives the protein CAITTGTGELFF.

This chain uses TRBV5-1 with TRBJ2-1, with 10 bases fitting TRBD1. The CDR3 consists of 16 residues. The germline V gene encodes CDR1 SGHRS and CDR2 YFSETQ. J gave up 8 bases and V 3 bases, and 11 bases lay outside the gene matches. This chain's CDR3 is CASSSGDRGLLDEQFF. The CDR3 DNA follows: TGCGCCAGCAGCTCGGGAGACAGGGGGCTTCTTGATGAGCAGTTCTTC.

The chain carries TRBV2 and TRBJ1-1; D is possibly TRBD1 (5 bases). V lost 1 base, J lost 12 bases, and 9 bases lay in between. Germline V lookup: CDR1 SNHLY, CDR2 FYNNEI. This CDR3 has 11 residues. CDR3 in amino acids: CASSEGGETFF. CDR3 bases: TGTGCCAGCAGTGAAGGAGGGGAGACTTTCTTT.

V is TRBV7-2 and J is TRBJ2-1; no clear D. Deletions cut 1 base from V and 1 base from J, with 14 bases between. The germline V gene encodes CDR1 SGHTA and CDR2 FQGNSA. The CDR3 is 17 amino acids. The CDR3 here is CASSLVARARSYNEQFF. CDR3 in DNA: TGTGCCAGCAGCTTAGTGGCTAGGGCGCGATCCTACAATGAGCAGTTCTTC.

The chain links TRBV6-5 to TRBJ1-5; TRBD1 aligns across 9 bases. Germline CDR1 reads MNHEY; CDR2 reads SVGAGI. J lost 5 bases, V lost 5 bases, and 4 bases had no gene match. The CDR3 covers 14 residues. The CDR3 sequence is CASSRQGEDQPQHF. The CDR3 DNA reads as TGTGCCAGCAGTCGACAGGGGGAAGATCAGCCCCAGCATTTT.

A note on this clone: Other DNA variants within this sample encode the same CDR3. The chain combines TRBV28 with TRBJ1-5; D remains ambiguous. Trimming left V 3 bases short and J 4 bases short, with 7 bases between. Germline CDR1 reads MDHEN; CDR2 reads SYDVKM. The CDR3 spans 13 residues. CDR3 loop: CASSFSVNQPQHF. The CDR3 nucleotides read TGTGCCAGCAGTTTTTCGGTAAATCAGCCCCAGCATTTT.

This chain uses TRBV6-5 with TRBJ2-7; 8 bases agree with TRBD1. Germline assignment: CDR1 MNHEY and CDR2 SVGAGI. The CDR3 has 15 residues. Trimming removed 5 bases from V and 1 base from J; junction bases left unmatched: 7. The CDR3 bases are TGTGCCAGCAGTCCCCGGGACAGGAAGTCCTACGAGCAGTACTTC. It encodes CASSPRDRKSYEQYF.